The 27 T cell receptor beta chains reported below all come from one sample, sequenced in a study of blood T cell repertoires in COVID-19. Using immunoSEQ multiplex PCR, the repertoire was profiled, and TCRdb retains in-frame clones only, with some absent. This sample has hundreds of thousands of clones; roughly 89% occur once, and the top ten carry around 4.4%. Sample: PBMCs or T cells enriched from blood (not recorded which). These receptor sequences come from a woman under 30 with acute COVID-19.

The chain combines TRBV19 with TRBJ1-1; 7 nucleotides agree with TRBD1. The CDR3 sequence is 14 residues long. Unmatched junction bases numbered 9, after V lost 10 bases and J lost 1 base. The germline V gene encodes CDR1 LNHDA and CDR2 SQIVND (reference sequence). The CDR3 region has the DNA TGTGCCACTCTCGGGAGGGGGCAGAACACTGAAGCTTTCTTT. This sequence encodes CATLGRGQNTEAFF.

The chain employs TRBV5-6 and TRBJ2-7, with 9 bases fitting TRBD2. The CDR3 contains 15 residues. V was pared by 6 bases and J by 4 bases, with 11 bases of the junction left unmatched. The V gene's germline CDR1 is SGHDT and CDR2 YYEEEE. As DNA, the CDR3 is TGTGCCAGCACCTGTCTGCGGGAGGGCCAGTACGAGCAGTACTTC. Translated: CASTCLREGQYEQYF. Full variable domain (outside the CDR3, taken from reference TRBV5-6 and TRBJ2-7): DAGVTQSPTHLIKTRGQQVTLRCSPKSGHDTVSWYQQALGQGPQFIFQYYEEEERQRGNFPDRFSGHQFPNYSSELNVNALLLGDSALYLCASTCLREGQYEQYFGPGTRLTVT.

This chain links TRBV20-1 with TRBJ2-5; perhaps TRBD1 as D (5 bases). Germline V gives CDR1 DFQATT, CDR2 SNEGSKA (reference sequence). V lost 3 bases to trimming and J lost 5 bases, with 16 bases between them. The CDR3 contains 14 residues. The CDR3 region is CSASRRGVVETQYF. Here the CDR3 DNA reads TGCAGTGCTAGTCGTAGGGGCGTAGTGGAGACCCAGTACTTC.

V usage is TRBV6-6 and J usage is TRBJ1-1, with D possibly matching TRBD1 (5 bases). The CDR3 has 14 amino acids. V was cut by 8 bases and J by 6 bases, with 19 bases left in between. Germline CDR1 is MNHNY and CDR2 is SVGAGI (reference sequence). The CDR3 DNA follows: TGTGCCAGCTTCAACGGGGGTACAGTCCCTGAAGCTTTCTTT. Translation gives CASFNGGTVPEAFF.

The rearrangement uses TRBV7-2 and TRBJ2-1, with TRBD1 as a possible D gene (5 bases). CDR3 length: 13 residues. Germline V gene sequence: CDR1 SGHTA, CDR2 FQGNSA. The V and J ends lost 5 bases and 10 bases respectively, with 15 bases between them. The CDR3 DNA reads TGTGCCAGCAGCCGTGAACCCAGGGTGGAGCAGTTCTTC. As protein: CASSREPRVEQFF.

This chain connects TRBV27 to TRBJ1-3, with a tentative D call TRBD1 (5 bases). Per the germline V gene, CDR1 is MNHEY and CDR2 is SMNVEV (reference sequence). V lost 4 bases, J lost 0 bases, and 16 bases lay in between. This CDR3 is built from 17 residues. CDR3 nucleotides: TGTGCCAGCAGTTCTATTGGAGTCCAGGGCTCTGGAAACACCATATATTTT. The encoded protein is CASSSIGVQGSGNTIYF.

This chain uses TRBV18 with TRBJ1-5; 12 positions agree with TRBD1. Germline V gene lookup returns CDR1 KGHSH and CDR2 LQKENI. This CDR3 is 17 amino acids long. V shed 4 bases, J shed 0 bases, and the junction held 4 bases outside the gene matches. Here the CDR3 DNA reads TGTGCCAGCTCACAGGGACAGGGGGCAAATAGCAATCAGCCCCAGCATTTT. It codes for CASSQGQGANSNQPQHF.

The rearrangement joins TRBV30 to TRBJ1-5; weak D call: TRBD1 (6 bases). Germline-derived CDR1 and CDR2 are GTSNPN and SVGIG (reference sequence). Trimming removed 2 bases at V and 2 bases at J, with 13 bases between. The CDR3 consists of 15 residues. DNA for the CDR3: TGTGCCTGGAGTACTAGGAACAGGGGCAATCAGCCCCAGCATTTT. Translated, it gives CAWSTRNRGNQPQHF.

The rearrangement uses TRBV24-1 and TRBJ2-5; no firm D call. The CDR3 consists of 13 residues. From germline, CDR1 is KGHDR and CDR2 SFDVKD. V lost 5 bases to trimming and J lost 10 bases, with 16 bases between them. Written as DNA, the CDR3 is TGTGCCACCAGTGCCCCCTTCAAGAGGAACCAGTACTTC. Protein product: CATSAPFKRNQYF.

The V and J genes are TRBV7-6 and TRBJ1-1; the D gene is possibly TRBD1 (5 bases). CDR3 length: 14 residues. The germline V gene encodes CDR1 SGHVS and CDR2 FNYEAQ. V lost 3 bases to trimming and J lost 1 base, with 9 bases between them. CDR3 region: CASSFETENTEAFF. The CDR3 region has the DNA TGTGCCAGCAGCTTCGAGACAGAGAACACTGAAGCTTTCTTT. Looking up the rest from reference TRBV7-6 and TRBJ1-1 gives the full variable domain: GAGVSQSPRYKVTKRGQDVALRCDPISGHVSLYWYRQALGQGPEFLTYFNYEAQQDKSGLPNDRFSAERPEGSISTLTIQRTEQRDSAMYRCASSFETENTEAFFGQGTRLTVV.

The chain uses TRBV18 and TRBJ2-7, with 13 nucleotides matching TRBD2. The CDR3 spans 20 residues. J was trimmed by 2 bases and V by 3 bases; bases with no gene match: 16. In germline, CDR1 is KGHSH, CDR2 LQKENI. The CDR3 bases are TGTGCCAGCTCACCCCTACAGGGGGCTACTAGCGGGAGGGCTGCCTACGAGCAGTACTTC. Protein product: CASSPLQGATSGRAAYEQYF.

CDR3 in amino acids: CASSSTALQETQYF. CDR3 nucleotides: TGTGCCAGCTCGTCAACTGCGCTACAAGAGACCCAGTACTTC. The chain recombines TRBV18 with TRBJ2-5, with D unresolved. Looked up from germline, CDR1 is KGHSH and CDR2 is LQKENI. The CDR3 runs to 14 residues. V was trimmed by 6 bases and J by 2 bases, leaving 13 bases between them.

CDR3 loop: CAIWTGLLNTEAFF. CDR3 coding DNA: TGTGCCATATGGACAGGCCTTTTGAACACTGAAGCTTTCTTT. The chain couples TRBV10-3 to TRBJ1-1, with TRBD1 identical over 7 bases. The CDR3 is made up of 14 amino acids. With 9 bases clipped from V and 0 bases from J, the junction kept 7 bases outside the gene matches. Germline CDR1 reads ENHRY; CDR2 reads SYGVKD.

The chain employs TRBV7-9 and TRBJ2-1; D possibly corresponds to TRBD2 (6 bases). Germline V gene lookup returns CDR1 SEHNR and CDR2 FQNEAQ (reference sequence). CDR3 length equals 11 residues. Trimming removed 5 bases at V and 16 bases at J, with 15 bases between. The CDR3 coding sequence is TGTGCCAGCAGCCGAGGGCCCGGGGGTTTCTTC. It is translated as CASSRGPGGFF.

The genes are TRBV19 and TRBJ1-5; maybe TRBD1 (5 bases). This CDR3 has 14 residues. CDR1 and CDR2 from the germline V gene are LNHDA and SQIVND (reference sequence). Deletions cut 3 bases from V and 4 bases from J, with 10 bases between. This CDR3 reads CASSMGRVNQPQHF. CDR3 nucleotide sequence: TGTGCCAGTAGTATGGGCAGGGTAAATCAGCCCCAGCATTTT. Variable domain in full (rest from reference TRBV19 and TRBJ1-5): DGGITQSPKYLFRKEGQNVTLSCEQNLNHDAMYWYRQDPGQGLRLIYYSQIVNDFQKGDIAEGYSVSREKKESFPLTVTSAQKNPTAFYLCASSMGRVNQPQHFGDGTRLSIL.

The CDR3 protein is CASSRQGGGTEAFF. The CDR3 DNA follows: TGTGCCAGCAGCCGACAGGGTGGCGGCACTGAAGCTTTCTTT. The V call is TRBV2, the J call TRBJ1-1; 7 nucleotides match TRBD1. The CDR3 spans 14 residues. V dropped 6 bases and J dropped 4; count of bases not matched to a gene: 8. The germline gives CDR1 SNHLY, CDR2 FYNNEI.

The CDR3: CASRRAAGELFF. In DNA form, the CDR3 reads TGTGCCAGCAGAAGAGCGGCCGGGGAGCTGTTTTTT. The chain recombines TRBV6-5 with TRBJ2-2; possibly TRBD2 for D (5 bases). CDR3 length equals 12 residues. The germline CDR1 and CDR2 sequences are MNHEY and SVGAGI. Trimming pared 6 bases from V and 6 bases from J, leaving 8 bases between.

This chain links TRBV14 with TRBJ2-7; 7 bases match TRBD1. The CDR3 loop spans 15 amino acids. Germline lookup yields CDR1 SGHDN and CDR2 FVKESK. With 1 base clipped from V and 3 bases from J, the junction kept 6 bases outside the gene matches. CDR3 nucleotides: TGTGCCAGCAGCCAAGGAAAGGGGGCTTTCTACGAGCAGTACTTC. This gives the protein CASSQGKGAFYEQYF.

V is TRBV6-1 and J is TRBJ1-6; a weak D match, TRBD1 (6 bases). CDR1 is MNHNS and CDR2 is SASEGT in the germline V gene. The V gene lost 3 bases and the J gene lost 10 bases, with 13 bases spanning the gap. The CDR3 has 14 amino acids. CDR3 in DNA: TGTGCCAGCAGTGAGACAGGTATAATCTCACCCCTCCACTTT. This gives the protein CASSETGIISPLHF.

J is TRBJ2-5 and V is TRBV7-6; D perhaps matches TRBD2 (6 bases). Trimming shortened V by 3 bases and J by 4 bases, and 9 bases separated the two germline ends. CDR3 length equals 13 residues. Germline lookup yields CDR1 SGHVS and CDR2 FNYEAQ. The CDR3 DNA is TGTGCCAGCAGCTTGGGACTCGGAGAGACCCAGTACTTC. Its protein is CASSLGLGETQYF.

CDR3 protein: CASSYPTGINNSPLHF. DNA for the CDR3: TGTGCCAGCAGTTATCCGACAGGGATTAATAATTCACCCCTCCACTTT. This rearrangement joins TRBV6-2 or TRBV6-3 to TRBJ1-6, with TRBD1 matching 7 bases. The CDR3 covers 16 residues. J was trimmed by 5 bases and V by 3 bases; bases with no gene match: 7. Germline V CDR1 and CDR2: MNHEY, SVGEGT.

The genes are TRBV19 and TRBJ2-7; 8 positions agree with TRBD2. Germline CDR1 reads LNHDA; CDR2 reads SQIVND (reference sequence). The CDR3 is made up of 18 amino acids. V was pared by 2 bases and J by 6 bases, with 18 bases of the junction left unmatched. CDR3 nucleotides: TGTGCCAGTAGTATAAATTTACGGCTAGCGGGTGTTTATGTCGAGCAGTACTTC. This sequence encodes CASSINLRLAGVYVEQYF.

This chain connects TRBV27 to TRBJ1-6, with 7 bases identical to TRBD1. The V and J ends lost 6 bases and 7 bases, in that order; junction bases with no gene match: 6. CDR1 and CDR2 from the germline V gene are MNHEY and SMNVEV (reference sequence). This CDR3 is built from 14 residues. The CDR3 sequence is CASRWDSRNSPLHF. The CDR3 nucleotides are TGTGCCAGCAGATGGGACAGCAGGAATTCACCCCTCCACTTT.

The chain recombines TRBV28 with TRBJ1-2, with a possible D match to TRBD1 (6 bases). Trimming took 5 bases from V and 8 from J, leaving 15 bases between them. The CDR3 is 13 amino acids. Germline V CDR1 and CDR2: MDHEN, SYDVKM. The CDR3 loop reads CASSTDSLEGYTF. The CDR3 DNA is TGTGCCAGCAGTACGGACAGCCTGGAGGGCTACACCTTC.

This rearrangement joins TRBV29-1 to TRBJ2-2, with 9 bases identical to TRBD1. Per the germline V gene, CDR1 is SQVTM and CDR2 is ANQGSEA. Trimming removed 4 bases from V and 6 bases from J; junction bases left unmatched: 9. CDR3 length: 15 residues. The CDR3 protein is CSVVTGTGRPGELFF. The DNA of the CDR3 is TGCAGCGTTGTCACCGGGACAGGGAGGCCCGGGGAGCTGTTTTTT.

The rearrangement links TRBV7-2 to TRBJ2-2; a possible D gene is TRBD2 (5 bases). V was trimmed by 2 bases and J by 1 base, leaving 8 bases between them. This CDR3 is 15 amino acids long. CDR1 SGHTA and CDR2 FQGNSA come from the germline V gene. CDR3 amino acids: CASSLTRGNTGELFF. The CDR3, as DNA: TGTGCCAGCAGCTTAACCCGGGGGAACACCGGGGAGCTGTTTTTT.

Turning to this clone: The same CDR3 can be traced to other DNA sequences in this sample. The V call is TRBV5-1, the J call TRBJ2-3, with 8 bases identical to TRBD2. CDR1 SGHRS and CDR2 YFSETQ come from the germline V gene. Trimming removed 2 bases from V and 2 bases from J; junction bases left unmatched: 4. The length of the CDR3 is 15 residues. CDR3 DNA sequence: TGCGCCAGCAGCTTAGGACTAGCCTCCACAGATACGCAGTATTTT. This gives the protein CASSLGLASTDTQYF.